Below are 19 T cell receptor beta chains sequenced from a single sample in a study of T cell clones after liver transplantation. Repertoires were generated with immunoSEQ multiplex PCR, while TCRdb's copy carries only in-frame clones and drops some. The profile covers about 72,000 clones, with about nine tenths appearing a single time and 2.7% taken by the ten largest. Material: CD4+ T cells from blood, obtained before liver transplant. The origin of the receptors is a human donor who received a liver transplant.

The chain links TRBV30 to TRBJ1-3; 7 nucleotides line up with TRBD1. This CDR3 comprises 14 residues. J was trimmed by 4 bases and V by 4 bases; bases with no gene match: 7. Germline-derived CDR1 and CDR2 are GTSNPN and SVGIG (reference sequence). CDR3 in DNA: TGTGCCTGGACCCCGACAGGGATCGGAAACACCATATATTTT. Translating it yields CAWTPTGIGNTIYF.

The chain employs TRBV29-1 and TRBJ2-1; D gene ambiguous. The CDR3 consists of 11 residues. V was pared by 6 bases and J by 6 bases, with 9 bases between. CDR1 is SQVTM and CDR2 is ANQGSEA in the germline V gene. The chain's CDR3 is CSVPQSNEQFF. CDR3 bases: TGCAGCGTGCCTCAGAGCAATGAGCAGTTCTTC.

This chain uses TRBV2 with TRBJ2-5; the D gene is possibly TRBD1 (6 bases). Per the germline V gene, CDR1 is SNHLY and CDR2 is FYNNEI. This CDR3 is 14 amino acids long. V was pared by 6 bases and J by 0 bases, with 11 bases between. CDR3 DNA sequence: TGTGCCAGCAGGGTCCAGGGGTACCAAGAGACCCAGTACTTC. Its translation: CASRVQGYQETQYF.

This rearrangement joins TRBV7-8 to TRBJ2-7; D is ambiguous. Germline values: CDR1 SGHVS, CDR2 FQNEAQ. The CDR3 consists of 14 residues. V shed 5 bases and J shed 6 bases, with 17 bases lying between them. The CDR3 bases are TGTGCCAGCAGCCTGGGCCAGCCGGCTGGCGAGCAGTACTTC. Amino acids: CASSLGQPAGEQYF.

This clone was seen once. This sequence joins TRBV10-3 and TRBJ2-3; D is unresolved. CDR1 is ENHRY, CDR2 SYGVKD, per germline. V lost 4 bases to trimming and J lost 0 bases, with 8 bases between them. The CDR3 totals 14 residues. CDR3 nucleotide sequence: TGTGCCATCAGTGGATCTACGAGCACAGATACGCAGTATTTT. It codes for CAISGSTSTDTQYF.

This clone was detected once. The chain recombines TRBV19 with TRBJ2-3; 15 positions agree with TRBD2. Germline assignment: CDR1 LNHDA and CDR2 SQIVND (reference sequence). Trimming cost V 0 bases and J 2 bases; bases outside gene matches: 6. This CDR3 spans 19 amino acids. CDR3 sequence (DNA): TGTGCCAGTAGTATAGATCCCCGGACTAGCGGGAGGGCCACAGATACGCAGTATTTT. It yields the protein CASSIDPRTSGRATDTQYF.

In this sample, this clone turned up once. The rearrangement joins TRBV6-5 to TRBJ2-3; 7 positions match TRBD1. J gave up 4 bases and V 6 bases, and 7 bases lay outside the gene matches. CDR3 size: 14 residues. Germline V lookup: CDR1 MNHEY, CDR2 SVGAGI. The CDR3 sequence is CASRVQGLADTQYF. In DNA form, the CDR3 reads TGTGCCAGCAGAGTACAGGGGTTGGCAGATACGCAGTATTTT.

The gene calls are TRBV5-1 and TRBJ2-5, with 10 bases matching TRBD2. The CDR3 is made up of 14 amino acids. CDR1 and CDR2 from the germline V gene are SGHRS and YFSETQ. The V segment lost 4 bases and the J segment 5 bases; nucleotides outside the gene matches: 5. CDR3 in DNA: TGCGCCAGCAGCCAGGATAGCGGGAGGGAGACCCAGTACTTC. This translates into CASSQDSGRETQYF.

A note on this clone: Mismatch with germline at one junction end may stem from a read error. The chain joins TRBV7-7 to TRBJ1-1; D is perhaps TRBD1 (5 bases). This CDR3 spans 13 amino acids. CDR1 is SSHAT and CDR2 is FNYEAQ in the germline V gene (reference sequence). CDR3 coding DNA: TGTGCTAGCAGCTTAGAAAGGGGCGCAGAAGCTTTCTTT. It codes for CASSLERGAEAFF.

This chain connects TRBV11-1 to TRBJ1-1, with no clear D. CDR3 size: 13 residues. CDR1 is SGHAT, CDR2 FQDESV, per germline (reference sequence). Trimming shortened V by 5 bases and J by 1 base, and 8 bases separated the two germline ends. This CDR3 is CASSPQPNTEAFF. Here the CDR3 DNA reads TGTGCCAGCAGCCCACAGCCGAACACTGAAGCTTTCTTT. Combining the CDR3 with reference TRBV11-1 and TRBJ1-1 gives the whole variable domain EAEVAQSPRYKITEKSQAVAFWCDPISGHATLYWYRQILGQGPELLVQFQDESVVDDSQLPKDRFSAERLKGVDSTLKIQPAELGDSAMYLCASSPQPNTEAFFGQGTRLTVV.

This chain joins TRBV5-1 and TRBJ2-3; 12 nucleotides agree with TRBD2. CDR1 and CDR2 (germline): SGHRS, YFSETQ. This CDR3 region has 18 residues. Losses at the gene ends were 4 bases for V and 1 base for J; bases not matched to a gene: 10. This chain's CDR3 is CASSQKTSGSFGTDTQYF. The CDR3, as DNA: TGCGCCAGCAGCCAAAAGACTAGCGGGAGTTTTGGCACAGATACGCAGTATTTT.

The chain combines TRBV29-1 with TRBJ2-7; a weak D match, TRBD2 (5 bases). The length of the CDR3 is 14 residues. Germline V gene lookup returns CDR1 SQVTM and CDR2 ANQGSEA. V was clipped by 5 bases and J by 3 bases, with 17 bases between them. CDR3 loop: CSVRLIAGNYEQYF. CDR3 DNA sequence: TGCAGCGTTCGACTAATCGCAGGAAACTACGAGCAGTACTTC.

Here the CDR3 DNA reads TGTGCCAGCAGTGAGAACAGGGACAGGGACACTGAAGCTTTCTTT. Amino acids: CASSENRDRDTEAFF. This chain uses TRBV2 with TRBJ1-1; 9 positions match TRBD1. J lost 3 bases, V lost 3 bases, and 5 bases had no gene match. This CDR3 comprises 15 residues. Germline CDR1 SNHLY, CDR2 FYNNEI.

V gene TRBV9 combines with J gene TRBJ2-7; 12 positions agree with TRBD2. The V gene end was trimmed by 4 bases and the J gene end by 4 bases; junction bases not matched to a gene: 9. Germline CDR1 reads SGDLS; CDR2 reads YYNGEE. The CDR3 runs to 16 residues. The CDR3 here is CASSPDSGLAGYEQYF. CDR3 coding DNA: TGTGCCAGCAGCCCAGACAGCGGACTAGCGGGATACGAGCAGTACTTC. The whole variable domain, filled in from reference TRBV9 and TRBJ2-7, reads DSGVTQTPKHLITATGQRVTLRCSPRSGDLSVYWYQQSLDQGLQFLIQYYNGEERAKGNILERFSAQQFPDLHSELNLSSLELGDSALYFCASSPDSGLAGYEQYFGPGTRLTVT.

V gene TRBV7-2 combines with J gene TRBJ1-6; D gene ambiguous. Germline V gene lookup returns CDR1 SGHTA and CDR2 FQGNSA. Trimming stripped 1 base from V and 6 bases from J, with 7 bases between. CDR3 length equals 14 residues. The CDR3 loop is CASSLGTFNSPLHF. DNA of the CDR3: TGTGCCAGCAGCTTAGGGACCTTTAATTCACCCCTCCACTTT.

V usage is TRBV30 and J usage is TRBJ1-5, with D maybe TRBD1 (5 bases). Per the germline V gene, CDR1 is GTSNPN and CDR2 is SVGIG (reference sequence). The length of the CDR3 is 14 residues. V gave up 0 bases and J gave up 3 bases, with 9 bases separating them. DNA of the CDR3: TGTGCCTGGAGTGTAGGCAGGGTCAATCAGCCCCAGCATTTT. This codes for CAWSVGRVNQPQHF.

The chain is built from TRBV14 and TRBJ2-1; tentative D call: TRBD2 (5 bases). V was cut by 0 bases and J by 10 bases, with 10 bases left in between. There are 13 residues in the CDR3. Germline assignment: CDR1 SGHDN and CDR2 FVKESK. This CDR3 reads CASSQETSGEQFF. The CDR3 coding sequence is TGTGCCAGCAGCCAAGAAACGAGCGGCGAGCAGTTCTTC.

The genes are TRBV28 and TRBJ2-1; no firm D call. The CDR3 totals 13 residues. The germline V gene has CDR1 MDHEN and CDR2 SYDVKM. The V end was cut by 7 bases, the J end by 6 bases, with 13 bases between. The CDR3 bases are TGTGCCAGCACGACACTCGCGGCCAATGAGCAGTTCTTC. Its translation: CASTTLAANEQFF.

The rearrangement links TRBV5-5 to TRBJ2-3, with D possibly being TRBD1 (6 bases). The CDR3 covers 14 residues. V lost 0 bases, J lost 4 bases, and 9 bases lay in between. Germline CDR1 is SGHKS and CDR2 is YYEKEE (reference sequence). This CDR3 reads CASSLAQGPDTQYF. The CDR3, as DNA: TGTGCCAGCAGCTTGGCACAGGGTCCAGATACGCAGTATTTT.